The 25 T cell receptor beta chains listed next were all sequenced from one sample in a study of vaccination and CD4 T cells after COVID-19. Documented treatment: 10-day PBMC culture with coronavirus spike peptide pools or control peptides (ViraFEST assay). Pre-COVID-19 pandemic sampling (2011-2018) yielded the unexposed donor's CD4+ T cells. These receptors have no known antigen. Cultured CD4+ T-cell DNA underwent Oncomine TCR Beta short-read sequencing. TCRdb re-derived calls from the PCR reads in MiXCR, one entry per CDR3 protein. The sample consists of about 9,200 distinct CDR3 sequences, 25% to 40% of them appearing once. Input material: CD4+ T cells from blood, cultured in vitro. The receptors derive from a human donor in good health.

The V call is TRBV6-5, the J call TRBJ1-2, with TRBD1 as a possible D gene (6 bases). The CDR3 extends over 14 amino acids. The germline V gene encodes CDR1 MNHEY and CDR2 SVGAGI. V shed 4 bases and J shed 8 bases, with 17 bases lying between them. CDR3 in DNA: TGTGCCAGCAGTTGGGGACACACTCTTGGGGGCTACACCTTC. Amino acids: CASSWGHTLGGYTF.

The table lists this clonotype with a few counts. The chain is built from TRBV19 and TRBJ1-5, with D perhaps matching TRBD1 (5 bases). The CDR3 has 14 residues. Germline loops: CDR1 LNHDA, CDR2 SQIVND (reference sequence). V lost 5 bases, J lost 6 bases, and 14 bases lay in between. The CDR3 DNA sequence: TGTGCCAGTAGTTCCGACAGAGAGGGTCAGCCCCAGCATTTT. Amino acid sequence: CASSSDREGQPQHF.

This clonotype was observed a few times. The chain has TRBV7-9 and TRBJ1-2, with D perhaps matching TRBD1 (6 bases). CDR1 SEHNR and CDR2 FQNEAQ come from the germline V gene (reference sequence). The CDR3 extends over 15 amino acids. V dropped 1 base and J dropped 8 bases, with 17 bases sitting between them. CDR3: CASSLDLTGTNGYTF. CDR3 in DNA: TGTGCCAGCAGCTTAGACTTGACAGGCACGAACGGCTACACCTTC.

The rearrangement links TRBV7-9 to TRBJ1-1, with unresolved D. Germline-derived CDR1 and CDR2 are SEHNR and FQNEAQ (reference sequence). The V end was cut by 3 bases, the J end by 1 base, with 6 bases between. This CDR3 is 13 amino acids long. The CDR3 DNA sequence: TGTGCCAGCAGCTTCCCCGGGAACACTGAAGCTTTCTTT. Amino acid sequence: CASSFPGNTEAFF.

This clonotype showed up just a few times. The rearrangement joins TRBV19 to TRBJ1-6; the D is unclear. The V end lost 5 bases, the J end lost 7 bases, and 15 bases lay between the germline ends. The CDR3 loop spans 15 amino acids. Germline CDR1 and CDR2: LNHDA and SQIVND (reference sequence). CDR3 coding DNA: TGTGCCAGTAGTCCCATGTCTGGGCCGAATTCACCCCTCCACTTT. Residues: CASSPMSGPNSPLHF.

The chain has TRBV20-1 and TRBJ1-6; perhaps TRBD1 as D (6 bases). The CDR3 sequence is 14 residues long. The V and J ends lost 5 bases and 6 bases respectively, with 14 bases between them. Germline V gene sequence: CDR1 DFQATT, CDR2 SNEGSKA (reference sequence). Here the CDR3 reads CSAGRGTLNSPLHF. CDR3 in DNA: TGCAGTGCTGGTCGAGGGACACTTAATTCACCCCTCCACTTT.

Turning to this clonotype: Lacking the conserved final phenylalanine or tryptophan, this CDR3 likely reflects a read error. The chain couples TRBV27 to TRBJ1-6; D unresolved. CDR1 is MNHEY, CDR2 SMNVEV, per germline (reference sequence). Trimming stripped 2 bases from V and 7 bases from J, with 12 bases between. The CDR3 runs to 15 residues. DNA for the CDR3: TGTGCCAGCAGTTTAATGACGAATAAGAATTCACCCCTCCACCTT. It codes for CASSLMTNKNSPLHL.

The genes are TRBV20-1 and TRBJ1-2; 7 bases fit TRBD1. V lost 0 bases to trimming and J lost 3 bases; unmatched junction nucleotides: 10. The CDR3 contains 16 residues. Germline CDR1 DFQATT, CDR2 SNEGSKA (reference sequence). CDR3 residues: CSARDTLIDRDYGYTF. CDR3 DNA sequence: TGCAGTGCTAGAGATACCCTGATCGACAGGGACTATGGCTACACCTTC.

This clonotype has a handful of counts. The chain links TRBV12-3 or TRBV12-4 to TRBJ1-6; 10 nucleotides match TRBD1. With 5 bases clipped from V and 10 bases from J, the junction kept 5 bases outside the gene matches. The CDR3 spans 14 residues. The DNA for the CDR3 is TGTGCCAGCAGTAAGGGACAGGGGAACTCACCCCTCCACTTT. This codes for CASSKGQGNSPLHF.

The sample holds a few counts of this clonotype. The chain recombines TRBV6-1 with TRBJ2-1; TRBD1 aligns across 9 bases. This CDR3 spans 15 amino acids. From germline, CDR1 is MNHNS and CDR2 SASEGT. V lost 2 bases to trimming and J lost 9 bases; unmatched junction nucleotides: 8. The CDR3 spells CASSEQGQGFLEQFF. The CDR3 nucleotides are TGTGCCAGCAGTGAACAGGGACAGGGATTTCTTGAGCAGTTCTTC.

In this sample, this clonotype is medium-sized (0.01 to 0.1%). This rearrangement joins TRBV6-2 or TRBV6-3 to TRBJ1-2, with 9 bases fitting TRBD1. The CDR3 sequence is 14 residues long. The germline V gene has CDR1 MNHEY and CDR2 SVGEGT. V lost 0 bases to trimming and J lost 6 bases; unmatched junction nucleotides: 2. The CDR3 DNA is TGTGCCAGCAGTTACTCGAACAGGGGGCATGGCTACACCTTC. Translating gives CASSYSNRGHGYTF.

The table lists this clonotype with a few counts. The rearrangement links TRBV29-1 to TRBJ2-2; D is unclear. The CDR3 is 13 residues long. Germline assignment: CDR1 SQVTM and CDR2 ANQGSEA. The V end was cut by 7 bases, the J end by 7 bases, with 16 bases between. CDR3 loop: CSAGVGPIGELFF. The CDR3 coding sequence is TGCAGCGCTGGGGTCGGCCCCATCGGGGAGCTGTTTTTT.

J is TRBJ1-1 and V is TRBV19; 11 bases match TRBD1. The CDR3 extends over 16 amino acids. Germline V gene data show CDR1 as LNHDA and CDR2 as SQIVND (reference sequence). The J segment lost 1 base and the V segment lost 5 bases, leaving 6 bases of the junction unmatched. CDR3 coding DNA: TGTGCCAGTAGTCCTGGGACAGGGGGTAAGAACACTGAAGCTTTCTTT. This sequence encodes CASSPGTGGKNTEAFF.

The rearrangement uses TRBV5-6 and TRBJ1-5; D possibly corresponds to TRBD1 (5 bases). The CDR3 spans 15 residues. Germline CDR1 and CDR2: SGHDT and YYEEEE. Deletions cut 2 bases from V and 4 bases from J, with 13 bases between. The CDR3 here is CASSLQERGNQPQHF. The CDR3 DNA reads TGTGCCAGCAGCTTACAGGAGAGGGGTAATCAGCCCCAGCATTTT.

This clonotype has just a few counts. This chain connects TRBV30 to TRBJ2-7; D is ambiguous. Per germline, CDR1 GTSNPN and CDR2 SVGIG (reference sequence). This CDR3 has 12 amino acids. V was trimmed by 7 bases and J by 2 bases, leaving 12 bases between them. DNA of the CDR3: TGTGCCTTAGCTACCCAACCCTACGAGCAGTACTTC. It translates to CALATQPYEQYF. The whole variable domain, filled in from reference TRBV30 and TRBJ2-7, reads SQTIHQWPATLVQPVGSPLSLECTVEGTSNPNLYWYRQAAGRGLQLLFYSVGIGQISSEVPQNLSASRPQDRQFILSSKKLLLSDSGFYLCALATQPYEQYFGPGTRLTVT.

This clonotype was seen only a few times. The chain couples TRBV24-1 to TRBJ2-1; D gene unclear. V lost 1 base to trimming and J lost 6 bases, with 0 bases between them. This CDR3 is 11 amino acids long. Germline assignment: CDR1 KGHDR and CDR2 SFDVKD. The CDR3 loop is CATSDFNEQFF. CDR3 nucleotides: TGTGCCACCAGTGATTTCAATGAGCAGTTCTTC.

The chain is built from TRBV12-3 or TRBV12-4 and TRBJ2-3; a possible D gene is TRBD2 (6 bases). Trimming took off 3 bases at V and 1 base at J, with 14 bases between the two ends. This CDR3 comprises 16 residues. CDR3 DNA sequence: TGTGCCAGCAGTTTGGGGGGAGGCGGTGGCACAGATACGCAGTATTTT. Translation: CASSLGGGGGTDTQYF.

This chain uses TRBV19 with TRBJ1-1, with 8 positions matching TRBD1. After removal of 7 bases from V and 5 bases from J, the junction contained 15 bases not matched to a gene. The CDR3 consists of 16 residues. CDR1 is LNHDA and CDR2 is SQIVND in the germline V gene (reference sequence). The CDR3 sequence is CASTPREGRGRTEAFF. The CDR3 DNA follows: TGTGCCAGTACCCCGAGGGAGGGCAGGGGGCGAACTGAAGCTTTCTTT. Supplemented by reference TRBV19 and TRBJ1-1, the full variable domain reads DGGITQSPKYLFRKEGQNVTLSCEQNLNHDAMYWYRQDPGQGLRLIYYSQIVNDFQKGDIAEGYSVSREKKESFPLTVTSAQKNPTAFYLCASTPREGRGRTEAFFGQGTRLTVV.

The chain is built from TRBV29-1 and TRBJ1-5; D not certain. V gave up 0 bases and J gave up 4 bases, with 10 bases separating them. CDR1 is SQVTM, CDR2 ANQGSEA, per germline. The CDR3 covers 14 residues. The CDR3 nucleotides read TGCAGCGTTGAAGAGGGAGGAGGTAATCAGCCCCAGCATTTT. Translation gives CSVEEGGGNQPQHF.

In this sample, this clonotype is medium-sized (0.01 to 0.1%). V gene TRBV10-3 combines with J gene TRBJ1-2; D is possibly TRBD1 (6 bases). Trimming stripped 9 bases from V and 8 bases from J, with 16 bases between. In germline, CDR1 is ENHRY, CDR2 SYGVKD. The CDR3 has 12 residues. The CDR3 loop is CAITTGFGGYTF. DNA for the CDR3: TGTGCCATAACTACAGGGTTCGGGGGCTACACCTTC.

The J gene is TRBJ2-5, the V gene TRBV5-6, with 11 bases matching TRBD2. With V trimmed by 0 bases and J by 5 bases, 12 bases remained unmatched. Germline CDR1 reads SGHDT; CDR2 reads YYEEEE. The CDR3 sequence is 18 residues long. CDR3 bases: TGTGCCAGCAGCTTGGCAGGCGGTAGCGGGGGGGCCGGGGAGACCCAGTACTTC. Translation gives CASSLAGGSGGAGETQYF.

This clonotype was observed once. The chain recombines TRBV12-3 or TRBV12-4 with TRBJ1-5; D is unclear. The CDR3 contains 15 residues. V was pared by 2 bases and J by 3 bases, with 11 bases between. For the CDR3, the DNA is TGTGCCAGCAGTTTAACGGGCAGCCACAATCAGCCCCAGCATTTT. Amino acids: CASSLTGSHNQPQHF.

By share of the sample, this clonotype is medium-sized. V and J are TRBV19 and TRBJ1-5, with a tentative D call TRBD1 (6 bases). Germline CDR1 LNHDA, CDR2 SQIVND (reference sequence). Trimming took off 2 bases at V and 7 bases at J, with 12 bases between the two ends. The CDR3 sequence is 14 residues long. CDR3 DNA: TGTGCCAGTAGTATATGGGCAGGGGAACAGCCCCAGCATTTT. It codes for CASSIWAGEQPQHF.

This clonotype was picked up a small number of times. The V gene is TRBV2, the J gene TRBJ2-7; D remains unclear. The CDR3 is 14 amino acids. Germline CDR1 is SNHLY and CDR2 is FYNNEI. Trimming cost V 7 bases and J 0 bases, with 13 bases left between them. The CDR3 sequence is CASTITTSSYEQYF. In DNA, the CDR3 is TGTGCCAGCACCATAACTACGAGCTCCTACGAGCAGTACTTC.

The chain is built from TRBV6-1 and TRBJ1-5; D is unresolved. V shed 7 bases and J shed 9 bases, with 13 bases lying between them. This CDR3 comprises 12 residues. Germline V gives CDR1 MNHNS, CDR2 SASEGT. The chain's CDR3 is CASIEAGRPQHF. The DNA of the CDR3 is TGTGCCAGCATTGAGGCGGGAAGGCCCCAGCATTTT.